This T cell receptor beta chain was recovered during a study of somatic mutations in cytotoxic T cells in rheumatoid arthritis. Study at large: Immediately following diagnosis and ahead of any treatment, patient blood (roughly 30 ml EDTA) was drawn. At nearly 100% purity, some V beta antibody-stained T-cell populations were flow-sorted, and these included V beta1+ cells that were sequenced for TCRB.

This CDR3 is 14 amino acids long. V was cut by 0 bases and J by 0 bases, with 7 bases left in between. Germline V CDR1 and CDR2: SGDLS, YYNGEE. Sequencing used immunoSEQ multiplex PCR; TCRdb keeps in-frame clones, though not all of them. Here the sample spans approximately 17,000 clones, roughly three quarters being singletons. General study results and limits: Expanded CD8+ clones had unknown antigen targets. There were about an eighth of the roughly 60 patients in whom the largest CD8+ clone exceeded 20% of CD8+ cells.

A remark on this clone: Its antigen remains unidentified.

The specimen was CD8+ T cells sorted from blood. This chain joins TRBV9 and TRBJ2-7; D gene uncertain. This TCR came from an adult with rheumatoid arthritis. CDR3 coding DNA: TGTGCCAGCAGCGTAGGGCACCTCTCCTACGAGCAGTACTTC. Its protein is CASSVGHLSYEQYF. Using reference TRBV9 and TRBJ2-7 for the parts outside the CDR3, the full variable domain is DSGVTQTPKHLITATGQRVTLRCSPRSGDLSVYWYQQSLDQGLQFLIQYYNGEERAKGNILERFSAQQFPDLHSELNLSSLELGDSALYFCASSVGHLSYEQYFGPGTRLTVT.